The T cell receptor (beta chain) under discussion was sequenced for a study of cytomegalovirus exposure and HLA in healthy donors. This CDR3 has 14 residues. Trimming took 6 bases from V and 6 from J, leaving 12 bases between them. Germline-derived CDR1 and CDR2 are SNHLY and FYNNEI. This PCR relied on a set of 60 Vbeta primers and 13 Jbeta primers. Using immunoSEQ multiplex PCR, the repertoire was profiled, and TCRdb retains in-frame clones only, with some absent. This repertoire shows 90,000 to 150,000 clones, more than 80% found once; its top ten account for approximately 1.8%. Findings and limits, study-wide: Most CMV-associated TCR beta chains appeared HLA-restricted in a later analysis.

In regard to this clone: The antigen remains undetermined.

The clonotype originates from a man aged 40-50 years in good health and CMV-seronegative. Sequencing input: PBMCs. V and J are TRBV2 and TRBJ1-6; possible D gene TRBD1, 6 bases. The CDR3 DNA follows: TGTGCCAGCAGCAGGGGTAGACGTAATTCACCCCTCCACTTT. Its translation: CASSRGRRNSPLHF.